The 26 T cell receptor beta chains presented below share a single source sample, sequenced in a study of T-cell reconstitution after alpha-beta-depleted transplantation in children. The authors prepared the TCRbeta library with unique molecular identifiers. TCRdb re-called the PCR reads through MiXCR, storing one row per CDR3 protein. Of some 600,000 distinct CDR3 sequences in the sample, 15% to 20% were seen once. Sequencing used PBMCs from the stem cell graft donor, obtained from the stem cell graft. The receptor source for this set is a human donor who donated a stem cell graft to a child with acute myeloid leukemia.

This clonotype was observed at least ten times. The CDR3 region is CASSLASSGVNSPLHF. CDR3 DNA: TGTGCCAGCAGCTTAGCGTCGTCAGGGGTGAATTCACCCCTCCACTTT. The V and J genes are TRBV7-8 and TRBJ1-6; D possibly corresponds to TRBD1 (6 bases). Per the germline V gene, CDR1 is SGHVS and CDR2 is FQNEAQ. The V gene lost 0 bases and the J gene lost 7 bases, with 13 bases spanning the gap. CDR3 length: 16 residues.

The chain employs TRBV27 and TRBJ2-5; 8 bases are shared with TRBD2. The germline CDR1 and CDR2 sequences are MNHEY and SMNVEV (reference sequence). The CDR3 is 13 amino acids. The V segment lost 2 bases and the J segment 5 bases; nucleotides outside the gene matches: 1. CDR3 protein: CASSLIAGETQYF. The CDR3 DNA sequence: TGTGCCAGCAGTTTAATAGCGGGGGAGACCCAGTACTTC.

There are many counts of this clonotype. The V and J genes are TRBV12-3 or TRBV12-4 and TRBJ2-1, with 8 nucleotides matching TRBD2. J gave up 8 bases and V 6 bases, and 9 bases lay outside the gene matches. The length of the CDR3 is 14 residues. The CDR3 sequence: CASSPGLGSHEQFF. The CDR3 region has the DNA TGTGCCAGCAGCCCGGGACTAGGGAGCCATGAGCAGTTCTTC.

This clonotype was picked up a small number of times. The gene calls are TRBV20-1 and TRBJ1-6; unclear D gene. The germline gives CDR1 DFQATT, CDR2 SNEGSKA (reference sequence). Trimming left V 3 bases short and J 8 bases short, with 14 bases between. This CDR3 comprises 14 residues. The CDR3 region has the DNA TGCAGTGCTAGCCTCCGACTACCCTATTCACCCCTCCACTTT. It codes for CSASLRLPYSPLHF.

The rearrangement links TRBV7-2 to TRBJ1-1; 7 positions match TRBD1. This CDR3 is 14 amino acids long. Germline assignment: CDR1 SGHTA and CDR2 FQGNSA. Unmatched junction bases numbered 10, after V lost 5 bases and J lost 7 bases. The CDR3 loop is CASSLTRDRYEAFF. DNA of the CDR3: TGTGCCAGCAGCCTAACCCGGGACAGATATGAAGCTTTCTTT.

The chain links TRBV11-2 to TRBJ2-1; 8 positions match TRBD2. The germline V gene encodes CDR1 SGHAT and CDR2 FQNNGV. The CDR3 is made up of 15 amino acids. The V and J ends lost 2 bases and 7 bases, in that order; junction bases with no gene match: 7. The CDR3 reads CASSLWGPGGNEQFF. DNA for the CDR3: TGTGCCAGCAGCTTATGGGGGCCGGGGGGGAATGAGCAGTTCTTC. Using reference TRBV11-2 and TRBJ2-1 for the parts outside the CDR3, the full variable domain is EAGVAQSPRYKIIEKRQSVAFWCNPISGHATLYWYQQILGQGPKLLIQFQNNGVVDDSQLPKDRFSAERLKGVDSTLKIQPAKLEDSAVYLCASSLWGPGGNEQFFGPGTRLTVL.

This clonotype showed up many times. V gene TRBV6-5 combines with J gene TRBJ2-3, with 7 bases lining up with TRBD2. V shed 8 bases and J 6 bases; nucleotides not matched to a gene: 5. CDR3 length equals 12 residues. Germline lookup yields CDR1 MNHEY and CDR2 SVGAGI. CDR3 DNA: TGTGCCAGCGGGAGGGACCTCGATACGCAGTATTTT. This codes for CASGRDLDTQYF.

The chain combines TRBV5-5 with TRBJ2-2, with D hard to call. Per germline, CDR1 SGHKS and CDR2 YYEKEE (reference sequence). The CDR3 spans 14 residues. Trimming removed 4 bases from V and 6 bases from J, with 13 bases in between. This CDR3 reads CASSGRLSSGELFF. The CDR3, as DNA: TGTGCCAGCAGCGGTCGACTGAGCTCCGGGGAGCTGTTTTTT.

This clonotype showed up just a few times. This chain connects TRBV7-9 to TRBJ1-2; D gene uncertain. V gave up 0 bases and J gave up 1 base, with 6 bases separating them. The length of the CDR3 is 14 residues. The germline V gene encodes CDR1 SEHNR and CDR2 FQNEAQ (reference sequence). The CDR3 protein is CASSLAVLNYGYTF. CDR3 nucleotides: TGTGCCAGCAGCTTAGCTGTTCTTAACTATGGCTACACCTTC.

V and J are TRBV4-3 and TRBJ2-7, with 8 bases lining up with TRBD1. J gave up 2 bases and V 0 bases, and 3 bases lay outside the gene matches. The germline gives CDR1 LGHNA, CDR2 YSLEER. The CDR3 has 15 residues. The chain's CDR3 is CASSQETGEAYEQYF. The CDR3, as DNA: TGCGCCAGCAGCCAAGAGACAGGGGAAGCCTACGAGCAGTACTTC.

This clonotype was observed a handful of times. This sequence joins TRBV6-5 and TRBJ2-3, with D perhaps matching TRBD2 (5 bases). Deletions cut 2 bases from V and 2 bases from J, with 11 bases between. CDR3 length: 15 residues. From germline, CDR1 is MNHEY and CDR2 SVGAGI. In nucleotides, the CDR3 is TGTGCCAGCAGTTACCCTGCCGGGGTCACAGATACGCAGTATTTT. Encoded protein: CASSYPAGVTDTQYF.

Only a few counts were recorded for this clonotype. V and J are TRBV5-5 and TRBJ1-5, with D maybe TRBD1 (5 bases). Germline CDR1 is SGHKS and CDR2 is YYEKEE (reference sequence). CDR3 length: 15 amino acids. V was pared by 2 bases and J by 7 bases, with 16 bases between. The CDR3, as DNA: TGTGCCAGCAGCTTAAGCCAGGGATCGGGGCAGCCCCAGCATTTT. It yields the protein CASSLSQGSGQPQHF.

This clonotype was seen more than once but under ten times. The chain links TRBV28 to TRBJ2-7, with 7 nucleotides matching TRBD1. V was pared by 5 bases and J by 0 bases, with 4 bases of the junction left unmatched. In germline, CDR1 is MDHEN, CDR2 SYDVKM. This CDR3 is built from 14 residues. The CDR3, as DNA: TGTGCCAGCAGTGGACAGGAGCTCTCCTACGAGCAGTACGTC. Protein product: CASSGQELSYEQYV.

This clonotype has more than one count but fewer than ten. The chain links TRBV5-4 to TRBJ2-2, with 9 bases matching TRBD1. The CDR3 extends over 16 amino acids. The ends lost 2 bases at V and 9 bases at J; junction bases unmatched: 11. CDR1 is SGHNT and CDR2 is YYREEE in the germline V gene (reference sequence). The CDR3 reads CASSFAGTGQFRELFF. In nucleotides, the CDR3 is TGTGCCAGCAGCTTTGCCGGGACAGGGCAGTTTAGGGAGCTGTTTTTT.

This chain links TRBV30 with TRBJ2-1; D not certain. Trimming left V 3 bases short and J 9 bases short, with 15 bases between. CDR3 length equals 13 residues. In germline, CDR1 is GTSNPN, CDR2 SVGIG (reference sequence). The CDR3 nucleotides read TGTGCCTGGAGGGACCGTTCGGCATTTGAGCAGTTCTTC. This codes for CAWRDRSAFEQFF.

This clonotype was counted ten times or more. The V call is TRBV25-1, the J call TRBJ1-1, with D perhaps TRBD1 (5 bases). V lost 5 bases to trimming and J lost 2 bases, with 15 bases between them. This CDR3 has 15 residues. Germline values: CDR1 MGHDK, CDR2 SYGVNS. The CDR3 spells CASSRGRNLNTEAFF. CDR3 DNA sequence: TGTGCCAGCAGTAGGGGACGGAACTTAAACACTGAAGCTTTCTTT.

Remarks on this clonotype: A read error may account for a junction end that differs from germline. This chain joins TRBV4-3 and TRBJ2-1; D perhaps matches TRBD2 (7 bases). This CDR3 has 19 amino acids. Germline V gene data show CDR1 as LGHNA and CDR2 as YSLEER. CDR3: CASSQAHWDTSANYNEQFF. DNA of the CDR3: TGCGCCAGCAGTCAAGCCCACTGGGACACTAGCGCGAACTACAATGAGCAGTTCTTC.

This clonotype occurred a few times. The V gene is TRBV29-1, the J gene TRBJ2-7; 7 positions agree with TRBD1. This CDR3 comprises 12 residues. Germline CDR1 is SQVTM and CDR2 is ANQGSEA. Losses at the gene ends were 0 bases for V and 8 bases for J; bases not matched to a gene: 4. The DNA for the CDR3 is TGCAGCGTTGAAGATCGACAGGGTCAGCAGTACGTC. The encoded protein is CSVEDRQGQQYV.

This clonotype appeared a few times. The chain combines TRBV5-6 with TRBJ2-5; unclear D gene. Germline V gene data show CDR1 as SGHDT and CDR2 as YYEEEE. There are 15 residues in the CDR3. V dropped 1 base and J dropped 4 bases, with 14 bases sitting between them. CDR3 in amino acids: CASSLKARWGETQYF. DNA of the CDR3: TGTGCCAGCAGCTTGAAGGCGAGGTGGGGAGAGACCCAGTACTTC. Supplemented by reference TRBV5-6 and TRBJ2-5, the full variable domain reads DAGVTQSPTHLIKTRGQQVTLRCSPKSGHDTVSWYQQALGQGPQFIFQYYEEEERQRGNFPDRFSGHQFPNYSSELNVNALLLGDSALYLCASSLKARWGETQYFGPGTRLLVL.

This clonotype showed up just a few times. This chain uses TRBV20-1 with TRBJ1-2, with D unresolved. Per germline, CDR1 DFQATT and CDR2 SNEGSKA (reference sequence). Between the trimmed V and J ends, which lost 3 bases and 7 bases, there was a span of 18 bases. This CDR3 region has 14 residues. The CDR3: CSAREGVWGSGYTF. Written as DNA, the CDR3 is TGCAGTGCTAGGGAGGGAGTCTGGGGAAGTGGCTACACCTTC.

The table lists this clonotype with many counts. A junction boundary mismatches the germline segment, possibly from a read error. The CDR3 sequence: CASSFGSAYEQYF. CDR3 bases: TGCGCCAGCAGCTTCGGCAGTGCCTACGAGCAGTACTTC. The gene calls are TRBV5-6 and TRBJ2-7, with unresolved D. The CDR3 spans 13 residues. Germline V gene data show CDR1 as SGHDT and CDR2 as YYEEEE.

This clonotype was seen more than once but under ten times. The rearrangement links TRBV20-1 to TRBJ2-2; D is tentatively TRBD1 or TRBD2 (5 bases each). Trimming cost V 0 bases and J 3 bases, with 17 bases left between them. The length of the CDR3 is 17 residues. The germline gives CDR1 DFQATT, CDR2 SNEGSKA (reference sequence). The CDR3 sequence: CSARDYKSRDDTGELFF. DNA of the CDR3: TGCAGTGCTAGAGACTACAAGTCGAGGGACGACACCGGGGAGCTGTTTTTT.

Only a few counts were recorded for this clonotype. The V call is TRBV30, the J call TRBJ2-7; possibly TRBD1 for D (5 bases). V lost 5 bases and J lost 5, with 25 bases in between. Germline values: CDR1 GTSNPN, CDR2 SVGIG (reference sequence). The CDR3 is made up of 16 amino acids. CDR3 amino acids: CAWAQGATSGYDEQYF. CDR3 DNA sequence: TGTGCCTGGGCCCAAGGGGCGACCTCAGGCTATGACGAGCAGTACTTC. Full variable domain (missing parts from reference TRBV30 and TRBJ2-7): SQTIHQWPATLVQPVGSPLSLECTVEGTSNPNLYWYRQAAGRGLQLLFYSVGIGQISSEVPQNLSASRPQDRQFILSSKKLLLSDSGFYLCAWAQGATSGYDEQYFGPGTRLTVT.

This clonotype was seen more than once but under ten times. The DNA of the CDR3 is TGTGCCATCAGTGAGTCGGGGGAGGAGGATGAAAAACTGTTTTTT. It encodes CAISESGEEDEKLFF. The chain links TRBV10-3 to TRBJ1-4; TRBD1 might be the D (5 bases). Germline V lookup: CDR1 ENHRY, CDR2 SYGVKD. The CDR3 is 15 residues long. V lost 0 bases to trimming and J lost 6 bases, with 11 bases between them.

In its sample, this clonotype was seen many times. The J gene is TRBJ2-1, the V gene TRBV5-6, with TRBD1 matching 10 bases. CDR3 size: 14 residues. V lost 7 bases to trimming and J lost 6 bases; unmatched junction nucleotides: 7. Germline V lookup: CDR1 SGHDT, CDR2 YYEEEE. The CDR3 region is CASARTGGFNEQFF. CDR3 bases: TGTGCCAGCGCCAGGACAGGGGGATTCAATGAGCAGTTCTTC.

This clonotype was seen many times. The rearrangement uses TRBV7-6 and TRBJ1-5; D is ambiguous. The CDR3 runs 15 residues. The ends were cut back, 2 bases at V and 2 bases at J, with 10 bases in the middle. Looked up from germline, CDR1 is SGHVS and CDR2 is FNYEAQ. The CDR3 sequence is CASSLSVGGNQPQHF. Here the CDR3 DNA reads TGTGCCAGCAGCTTATCCGTGGGTGGCAATCAGCCCCAGCATTTT.